This T cell receptor (beta chain) was recovered during a study of cytomegalovirus exposure and HLA in healthy donors. Across the study: A prior analysis found 117 million unique TCR beta sequences from around 200 million T cells. Broader study findings: In a later analysis, DRB1 alleles had the most associated TCRs; HLA-C alleles the fewest. Cytomegalovirus association was listed for approximately 150 TCR beta chains.

The PCR ran on 60 Vbeta and 13 Jbeta primers. Under the authors' procedure: Around 10 million of the 80 million or so unique TCR beta chains counted in a later analysis were shared. Method: immunoSEQ multiplex PCR; TCRdb's copy keeps in-frame clones and lacks some. That table gives V, J and clone size, and the DNA gave D and trimming. Seen here are 160,000 or so clones, under 80% observed once, and the top ten hold under 1.5%. For this clone: Antigen unknown.

The length of the CDR3 is 11 residues. V was clipped by 3 bases and J by 7 bases, with 4 bases between them. Germline CDR1 reads SNHLY; CDR2 reads FYNNEI. This TCR derives from a woman aged 25 to 39 in good health and CMV-seronegative. The specimen sequenced was PBMCs. The chain links TRBV2 to TRBJ2-1; no firm D call. The CDR3 loop is CASSERNEQFF. The CDR3 DNA reads TGTGCCAGCAGTGAGAGAAATGAGCAGTTCTTC.